This note documents a single TCR beta chain sequence. This sample's time point: baseline, week 1 (first vaccination visit). Documented treatment: pre-vaccination baseline after standard-of-care therapy. Patients carried new grade 3 or 4 IDH1-mutant astrocytomas lacking nuclear ATRX. This sample is part of a study of a mutant IDH1 vaccine in newly diagnosed glioma. Overall study: Previous care, which was radiotherapy, temozolomide, or both, most often involved both.

In germline, CDR1 is SGHAT, CDR2 FQNNGV. The CDR3 is made up of 14 amino acids. Trimming took 1 base from V and 8 from J, leaving 9 bases between them. Clones were sequenced by immunoSEQ multiplex PCR, and TCRdb holds only the in-frame ones, with some missing. The profile shows about 30,000 clones, roughly four fifths of them singletons. The clonotype was recovered from a man between 25 and 39 years old with glioma. Source: PBMCs, taken from a glioma patient treated with radiotherapy, temozolomide or both. The genes are TRBV11-2 and TRBJ1-6; TRBD1 might be the D (6 bases). This CDR3 is CASSLVRGDSPLHF. The CDR3 bases are TGTGCCAGCAGCTTAGTCAGGGGAGATTCACCCCTCCACTTT.